The sequence of this T cell receptor beta chain was determined in a study of T cells in severe cutaneous drug reactions (dated by TCRdb to between 2017 and 2020). Study-level background: Between the early 2010s and the late 2010s, patients were recruited from Taiwan, Thailand and a European registry network. Blister fluids/cells, PBMC and other biological samples were taken from patients in the acute stage or the recovery stage. To build the libraries, iRepertoire multiplex PCR was used, and the authors pointed to a comparison in which iRepertoire and 5' RACE methods, with or without UMI, captured abundant clonotypes similarly. The culprit drug was assigned using the Naranjo algorithm and the ALDEN drug causality algorithm. Only patients with a probable or definite SJS/TEN or DRESS diagnosis by RegiSCAR criteria were enrolled. The study paired bulk TCR sequencing with single-cell sequencing, quantitative PCR validation, functional assays and transgenic mouse experiments.

Overall study results and their limits: Whether the public TCR generalizes to SJS/TEN caused by other drugs was noted by the authors as still needing further study. A public TCRbeta CDR3 was found in all seven CBZ-SJS/TEN blister samples (mean about 13%) but was undetectable or scarce in tolerant-control and healthy-donor PBMC. CBZ-SJS/TEN patients showed strongly increased TRBV12-4 usage, with an average of about 32% in blister cells and approximately 5% in PBMC.

This clonotype comes out as medium-sized (0.01 to 0.1%) from its frequency, since no count is listed. This receptor's antigen is unknown. Sequenced donors were patients with carbamazepine-induced Stevens-Johnson syndrome or toxic epidermal necrolysis (CBZ-SJS/TEN). Peripheral blood repertoires came from CBZ-SJS/TEN patients of Han Chinese (five) and European (about six) origin. Next-generation sequencing was used to profile the T cell receptor repertoires of patients with drug-induced severe cutaneous adverse reactions in a search for drug-specific clonotypes. RNA was isolated from either blister cells of skin lesions or peripheral blood mononuclear cells. The CDR3 starts with the cysteine, ends with the phenylalanine, and has 15 residues. No DNA is recorded. CDR1 and CDR2 are read off the germline V gene as SNHLY and FYNNEI. Library preparation used the iRepertoire multiplex PCR system with TCR subtype-specific primers for both bulk and single-cell sequencing. Multiplex PCR with primers aimed at the V, D and J gene regions produced the bulk TCR beta libraries. Roughly 95-550 ng of RNA per sample served as input for bulk TCR library preparation. An Illumina MiSeq was used to sequence the bulk TCR beta amplicons. The authors processed their data as follows. Sample misassignments and low-quality sequencing reads were filtered out during quality control steps. The CDR3 was defined as the amino acids lying between the Y[YFLI]C motif of the V gene and the [FW]GXGT motif of the J segment. TRBV and TRBJ gene assignments and CDR3 clonotypes followed the IMGT database. For each sample, TRBV expression was normalized against the mean for the same gene in PBMC from 35 to 45 healthy donors. TCRdb reprocessed the reads; each CDR3 protein sequence makes one entry, and DNA is unavailable. The V and J calls, along with clone size, are taken from TCRdb and not from the paper's own processing. This sample's clone table shows over 20,000 distinct CDR3 sequences. The ten largest clones add up to 7.5% of the sample.

This receptor was taken from a human donor with toxic epidermal necrolysis, a severe cutaneous drug reaction. Sequenced: PBMCs. The chain was built from TRBV2 and TRBJ2-1; TCRdb proposes TRBD1, but this gene call is untestable without DNA. The CDR3 reads CASSDGGAGYNEQFF.